The next 28 T cell receptor beta chains were all read from a single sample in a study of blood T cell repertoires in COVID-19. Here immunoSEQ multiplex PCR was the method, and the copy in TCRdb shows in-frame clones only, minus some. The data show about 77,000 clones, 80% seen once. The sequenced sample was peripheral blood. All receptors derive from a woman between 65 and 79 years old with acute or convalescent COVID-19.

This chain joins TRBV20-1 and TRBJ2-7, with 13 bases lining up with TRBD2. The CDR3 sequence is 15 residues long. The trim removed 3 bases at V and 3 bases at J, leaving 5 bases unmatched. Per the germline V gene, CDR1 is DFQATT and CDR2 is SNEGSKA (reference sequence). CDR3 nucleotides: TGCAGTGCTAGTGCGACTAGCGGGGGGCACTACGAGCAGTACTTC. Protein: CSASATSGGHYEQYF.

The chain combines TRBV2 with TRBJ1-1; D is undetermined. The CDR3 has 15 amino acids. The germline V and J ends were trimmed by 1 base and 7 bases, with 16 bases remaining between them. Germline V gives CDR1 SNHLY, CDR2 FYNNEI. The CDR3 here is CASSEVAAPKREAFF. CDR3 in DNA: TGTGCCAGCAGTGAAGTGGCCGCGCCCAAGCGTGAAGCTTTCTTT.

V is TRBV18 and J is TRBJ2-1; 8 nucleotides agree with TRBD1. This CDR3 is 16 amino acids long. The trim removed 5 bases at V and 1 base at J, leaving 7 bases unmatched. CDR1 is KGHSH and CDR2 is LQKENI in the germline V gene. CDR3 DNA sequence: TGTGCCAGCTCAAAACAGGGGGTAGGGTCCTACAATGAGCAGTTCTTC. It specifies CASSKQGVGSYNEQFF.

The gene calls are TRBV7-2 and TRBJ2-3; the match to TRBD2 covers 8 bases. Germline lookup yields CDR1 SGHTA and CDR2 FQGNSA. This CDR3 comprises 16 residues. V dropped 5 bases and J dropped 0; count of bases not matched to a gene: 7. The CDR3 DNA follows: TGTGCCAGCAGCCCCCTAGCGGGCCTGAGCACAGATACGCAGTATTTT. This codes for CASSPLAGLSTDTQYF.

The chain is built from TRBV19 and TRBJ1-5; D is ambiguous. V was clipped by 5 bases and J by 6 bases, with 11 bases between them. In germline, CDR1 is LNHDA, CDR2 SQIVND (reference sequence). This CDR3 spans 13 amino acids. The CDR3 here is CASSLHGGQPQHF. CDR3 coding DNA: TGTGCCAGTAGTTTGCATGGAGGTCAGCCCCAGCATTTT. The full variable domain, completed using reference TRBV19 and TRBJ1-5, is DGGITQSPKYLFRKEGQNVTLSCEQNLNHDAMYWYRQDPGQGLRLIYYSQIVNDFQKGDIAEGYSVSREKKESFPLTVTSAQKNPTAFYLCASSLHGGQPQHFGDGTRLSIL.

This rearrangement joins TRBV6-5 to TRBJ1-6; 7 nucleotides match TRBD1. The germline CDR1 and CDR2 sequences are MNHEY and SVGAGI. This CDR3 has 15 amino acids. The junction had 3 bases not matched to a gene; V was cut back by 2 bases and J by 5 bases. In nucleotides, the CDR3 is TGTGCCAGCAGTTACGGGGACAGCCATAATTCACCCCTCCACTTT. Protein sequence: CASSYGDSHNSPLHF.

V and J are TRBV4-2 and TRBJ2-3; TRBD2 is a possible D gene (5 bases). The germline V gene has CDR1 LGHNA and CDR2 YNFKEQ. The CDR3 is 16 amino acids. Trimming removed 0 bases from V and 3 bases from J, with 13 bases in between. In nucleotides, the CDR3 is TGTGCCAGCAGCCAAGATAGTACTAGGGCGACAGATACGCAGTATTTT. Encoded protein: CASSQDSTRATDTQYF.

This rearrangement joins TRBV6-5 to TRBJ1-2; D gene unclear. V was pared by 2 bases and J by 14 bases, with 12 bases between. This CDR3 is 11 amino acids long. Germline V gene data show CDR1 as MNHEY and CDR2 as SVGAGI. CDR3: CASSYGEVDTF. Written as DNA, the CDR3 is TGTGCCAGCAGTTACGGGGAGGTAGATACCTTC.

This chain links TRBV11-2 with TRBJ1-2; TRBD1 might be the D (6 bases). The CDR3 length is 14 residues. Germline V gene data show CDR1 as SGHAT and CDR2 as FQNNGV. V lost 4 bases and J 1 base, leaving 10 bases between the germline ends. CDR3 DNA: TGTGCCAGCAGCTCCGGACAGATTAACTATGGCTACACCTTC. Translating it yields CASSSGQINYGYTF.

The chain employs TRBV4-3 and TRBJ1-4, with 11 bases that match TRBD1. The CDR3 length is 17 residues. Trimming at V came to 1 base and at J to 6 bases, leaving 7 bases not matched to a gene. Germline V CDR1 and CDR2: LGHNA, YSLEER. CDR3 in amino acids: CASSQGAWTGGDEKLFF. The CDR3 DNA sequence: TGCGCCAGCAGCCAAGGCGCATGGACAGGGGGCGATGAAAAACTGTTTTTT.

This clone turned up a few times. CDR3 protein: CASSHLTRTYEQYF. The CDR3 region has the DNA TGCGCCAGCAGCCACCTGACACGGACCTACGAGCAGTACTTC. This rearrangement joins TRBV4-1 to TRBJ2-7; unclear D gene. Per the germline V gene, CDR1 is MGHRA and CDR2 is YSYEKL. The germline V and J ends were trimmed by 3 bases and 2 bases, with 11 bases remaining between them. The CDR3 totals 14 residues.

This sequence joins TRBV12-3 or TRBV12-4 and TRBJ1-1; D is ambiguous. Trimming removed 3 bases from V and 9 bases from J, with 11 bases in between. There are 12 residues in the CDR3. In nucleotides, the CDR3 is TGTGCCAGCAGTTTTTCTCCCTTCCAAGCTTTCTTT. It codes for CASSFSPFQAFF.

This clone was recorded a few times. The rearrangement links TRBV2 to TRBJ1-1; possibly TRBD1 for D (6 bases). Germline CDR1 is SNHLY and CDR2 is FYNNEI. This CDR3 region has 14 residues. The V and J ends lost 11 bases and 1 base respectively, with 17 bases between them. The CDR3 sequence: CAGKPGHKNTEAFF. The CDR3 coding sequence is TGTGCCGGTAAACCGGGACACAAGAACACTGAAGCTTTCTTT.

The gene calls are TRBV5-1 and TRBJ1-2; D gene ambiguous. V was cut by 3 bases and J by 7 bases, with 22 bases left in between. The CDR3 length is 16 residues. In germline, CDR1 is SGHRS, CDR2 YFSETQ. The CDR3 DNA reads TGCGCCAGCAGCTCGGCCGTTTCGGGCGGGCTGGGTGGCTACACCTTC. Translated, it gives CASSSAVSGGLGGYTF.

The rearrangement uses TRBV9 and TRBJ2-1, with D tentatively TRBD2 (7 bases). Trimming cost V 0 bases and J 7 bases, with 17 bases left between them. CDR1 is SGDLS, CDR2 YYNGEE, per germline. The CDR3 covers 16 residues. CDR3 nucleotide sequence: TGTGCCAGCAGCGTAGTATCGGGGGGCAGGGGAAATGAGCAGTTCTTC. Protein: CASSVVSGGRGNEQFF.

The V and J genes are TRBV29-1 and TRBJ1-1; no clear D. The CDR3 has 13 amino acids. Germline-derived CDR1 and CDR2 are SQVTM and ANQGSEA. V lost 7 bases and J lost 3, with 15 bases in between. CDR3 in amino acids: CSAHVRFDTEAFF. DNA for the CDR3: TGCAGCGCCCATGTGAGGTTCGACACTGAAGCTTTCTTT.

This chain uses TRBV9 with TRBJ2-1; D might be TRBD2 (6 bases). Germline loops: CDR1 SGDLS, CDR2 YYNGEE. With 0 bases removed from V and 10 bases from J, the gap between germline ends came to 20 bases. This CDR3 region has 16 residues. The CDR3 sequence: CASSVGPGEAGREQFF. In nucleotides, the CDR3 is TGTGCCAGCAGCGTAGGTCCGGGGGAGGCTGGTAGGGAGCAGTTCTTC.

In regard to this clone: The junction departs from germline at one end; a sequencing error may be responsible. The chain recombines TRBV6-5 with TRBJ2-1, with 8 bases aligning to TRBD1. Germline V gives CDR1 MNHEY, CDR2 SVGAGI. The CDR3 length is 14 residues. CDR3 DNA: TGTGCCAGCAGAGGGCAGGGGGCCTACAGTGAGCAGTTCTTC. This codes for CASRGQGAYSEQFF.

The table lists this clone with a count of one. The V call is TRBV19, the J call TRBJ2-1; the match to TRBD2 covers 9 bases. Germline V gene sequence: CDR1 LNHDA, CDR2 SQIVND (reference sequence). Trimming removed 11 bases from V and 6 bases from J; junction bases left unmatched: 8. This CDR3 spans 13 amino acids. CDR3 DNA: TGTGCCGCAGGCGGGGGGGGCAGCAATGAGCAGTTCTTC. It codes for CAAGGGGSNEQFF. The full variable domain, rest sourced from reference TRBV19 and TRBJ2-1, is DGGITQSPKYLFRKEGQNVTLSCEQNLNHDAMYWYRQDPGQGLRLIYYSQIVNDFQKGDIAEGYSVSREKKESFPLTVTSAQKNPTAFYLCAAGGGGSNEQFFGPGTRLTVL.

The rearrangement uses TRBV4-1 and TRBJ1-4, with no clear D. The CDR3 spans 16 residues. The germline V gene has CDR1 MGHRA and CDR2 YSYEKL. Trimming took 4 bases from V and 0 from J, leaving 12 bases between them. CDR3 DNA sequence: TGCGCCAGCAGCCTATCCGAGGGTGCAACTAATGAAAAACTGTTTTTT. This sequence encodes CASSLSEGATNEKLFF.

J is TRBJ2-3 and V is TRBV6-2 or TRBV6-3; D might be TRBD2 (6 bases). The V gene's germline CDR1 is MNHEY and CDR2 SVGEGT. V shed 1 base and J shed 2 bases, with 10 bases lying between them. CDR3 length equals 15 residues. The CDR3 loop is CASSYWRGNTDTQYF. CDR3 DNA sequence: TGTGCCAGCAGTTACTGGCGGGGAAACACAGATACGCAGTATTTT.

J is TRBJ1-1 and V is TRBV6-1; D remains unclear. Germline V gene lookup returns CDR1 MNHNS and CDR2 SASEGT. Trimming stripped 0 bases from V and 0 bases from J, with 14 bases between. This CDR3 is 17 amino acids long. The DNA for the CDR3 is TGTGCCAGCAGTGAAGCGCTTCTACAGATCATGAACACTGAAGCTTTCTTT. Protein product: CASSEALLQIMNTEAFF.

This clone was detected only once. The V call is TRBV18, the J call TRBJ1-1; D is perhaps TRBD1 (5 bases). V was trimmed by 4 bases and J by 2 bases, leaving 11 bases between them. The CDR3 sequence is 14 residues long. Germline loops: CDR1 KGHSH, CDR2 LQKENI. CDR3 sequence reads: CASSLQATNTEAFF. The CDR3 region has the DNA TGTGCCAGCTCACTACAGGCGACTAACACTGAAGCTTTCTTT.

The chain recombines TRBV27 with TRBJ2-7; a possible D gene is TRBD1 (5 bases). There are 10 residues in the CDR3. In germline, CDR1 is MNHEY, CDR2 SMNVEV (reference sequence). The V gene lost 6 bases and the J gene lost 10 bases, with 10 bases spanning the gap. In nucleotides, the CDR3 is TGTGCCAGCAGGCAGGGCTATCAGTACTTC. It codes for CASRQGYQYF.

The gene calls are TRBV13 and TRBJ2-3; D call uncertain. The germline V and J ends were trimmed by 1 base and 3 bases, with 2 bases remaining between them. Looked up from germline, CDR1 is PRHDT and CDR2 is FYEKMQ (reference sequence). CDR3 length: 12 amino acids. The CDR3 loop is CASSLATDTQYF. The CDR3 DNA sequence: TGTGCCAGCAGCTTAGCAACAGATACGCAGTATTTT.

The chain links TRBV14 to TRBJ2-7, with a weak D call TRBD1 (6 bases). The CDR3 consists of 14 residues. Germline CDR1 reads SGHDN; CDR2 reads FVKESK. With 0 bases removed from V and 0 bases from J, the gap between germline ends came to 6 bases. The CDR3 region is CASSQEGHSYEQYF. DNA for the CDR3: TGTGCCAGCAGCCAAGAGGGACACTCCTACGAGCAGTACTTC.

The V gene is TRBV7-3, the J gene TRBJ1-3; 7 bases agree with TRBD1. This CDR3 has 17 amino acids. The ends lost 2 bases at V and 3 bases at J; junction bases unmatched: 10. The germline V gene has CDR1 SGHTA and CDR2 FQGTGA. The CDR3 region is CASSLLRGYQSGNTIYF. As DNA, the CDR3 is TGTGCCAGCAGCTTACTCAGGGGGTATCAGAGTGGAAACACCATATATTTT.

This clone was counted a few times. This rearrangement joins TRBV5-1 to TRBJ1-2; D remains ambiguous. The germline V gene has CDR1 SGHRS and CDR2 YFSETQ. Trimming stripped 1 base from V and 2 bases from J, with 9 bases between. This CDR3 is built from 14 residues. The CDR3 here is CASSLSVENYGYTF. The CDR3 DNA reads as TGCGCCAGCAGCTTGTCTGTGGAGAACTATGGCTACACCTTC.